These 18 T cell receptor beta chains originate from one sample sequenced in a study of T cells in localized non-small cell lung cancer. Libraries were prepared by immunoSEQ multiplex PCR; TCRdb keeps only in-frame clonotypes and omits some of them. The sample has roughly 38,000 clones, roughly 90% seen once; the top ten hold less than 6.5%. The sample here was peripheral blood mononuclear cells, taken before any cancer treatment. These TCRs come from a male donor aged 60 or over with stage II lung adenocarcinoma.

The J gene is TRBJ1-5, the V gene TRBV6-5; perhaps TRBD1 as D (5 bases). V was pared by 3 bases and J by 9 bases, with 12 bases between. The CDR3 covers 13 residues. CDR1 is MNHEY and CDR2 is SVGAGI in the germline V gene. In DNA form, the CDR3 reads TGTGCCAGCAGTTATGCCGGGGGAGCGCCCCAGCATTTT. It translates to CASSYAGGAPQHF.

CDR3 in amino acids: CASSPLSYEQYF. DNA of the CDR3: TGTGCCAGCAGTCCTTTGTCCTACGAGCAGTACTTC. The chain is built from TRBV2 and TRBJ2-7; D is unresolved. The V end was cut by 5 bases, the J end by 1 base, with 6 bases between. CDR1 is SNHLY and CDR2 is FYNNEI in the germline V gene. This CDR3 has 12 amino acids.

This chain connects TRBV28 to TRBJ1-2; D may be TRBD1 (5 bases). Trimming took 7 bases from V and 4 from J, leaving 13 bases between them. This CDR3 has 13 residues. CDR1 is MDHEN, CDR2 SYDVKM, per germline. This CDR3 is CASTKSGTYGYTF. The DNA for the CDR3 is TGTGCCAGCACCAAATCCGGGACCTATGGCTACACCTTC.

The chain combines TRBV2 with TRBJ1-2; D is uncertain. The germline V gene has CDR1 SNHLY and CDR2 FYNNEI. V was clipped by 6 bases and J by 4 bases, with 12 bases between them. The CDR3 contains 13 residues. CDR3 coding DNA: TGTGCCAGCAGACCGCCTCCTCCCTATGGCTACACCTTC. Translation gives CASRPPPPYGYTF.

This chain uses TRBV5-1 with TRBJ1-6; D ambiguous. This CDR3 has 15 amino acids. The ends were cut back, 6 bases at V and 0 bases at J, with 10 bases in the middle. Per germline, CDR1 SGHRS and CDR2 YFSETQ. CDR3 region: CASMDGSSYNSPLHF. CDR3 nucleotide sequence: TGCGCCAGCATGGACGGCAGCTCCTATAATTCACCCCTCCACTTT.

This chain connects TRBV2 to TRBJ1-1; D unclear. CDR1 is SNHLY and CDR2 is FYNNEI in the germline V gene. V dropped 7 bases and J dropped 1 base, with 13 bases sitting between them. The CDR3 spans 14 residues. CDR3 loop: CASKVVGANTEAFF. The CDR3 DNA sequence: TGTGCCAGCAAAGTGGTAGGAGCGAACACTGAAGCTTTCTTT.

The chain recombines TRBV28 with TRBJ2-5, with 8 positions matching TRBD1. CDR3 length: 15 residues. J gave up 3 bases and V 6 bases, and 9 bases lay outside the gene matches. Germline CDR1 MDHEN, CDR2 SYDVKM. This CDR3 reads CASSARGPTKETQYF. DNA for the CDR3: TGTGCCAGCAGCGCCAGGGGGCCTACCAAAGAGACCCAGTACTTC. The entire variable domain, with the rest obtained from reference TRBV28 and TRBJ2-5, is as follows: DVKVTQSSRYLVKRTGEKVFLECVQDMDHENMFWYRQDPGLGLRLIYFSYDVKMKEKGDIPEGYSVSREKKERFSLILESASTNQTSMYLCASSARGPTKETQYFGPGTRLLVL.

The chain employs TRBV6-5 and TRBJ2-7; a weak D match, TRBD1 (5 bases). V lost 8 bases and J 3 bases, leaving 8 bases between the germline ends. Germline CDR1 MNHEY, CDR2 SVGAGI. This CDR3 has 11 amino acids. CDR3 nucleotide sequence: TGTGCCAGCGAGCAGGGCTACGAGCAGTACTTC. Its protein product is CASEQGYEQYF.

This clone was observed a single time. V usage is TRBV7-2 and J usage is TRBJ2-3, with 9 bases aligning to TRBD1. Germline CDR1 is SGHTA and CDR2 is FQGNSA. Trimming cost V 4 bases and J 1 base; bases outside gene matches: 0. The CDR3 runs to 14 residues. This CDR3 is CASSWDRGTDTQYF. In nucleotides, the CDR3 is TGTGCCAGCAGCTGGGACAGGGGCACAGATACGCAGTATTTT.

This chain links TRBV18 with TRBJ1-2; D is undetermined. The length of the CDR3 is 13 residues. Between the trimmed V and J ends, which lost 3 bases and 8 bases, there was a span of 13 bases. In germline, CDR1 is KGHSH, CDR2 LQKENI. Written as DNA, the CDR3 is TGTGCCAGCTCACCTCAGACGCGGACGGGCTACACCTTC. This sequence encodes CASSPQTRTGYTF.

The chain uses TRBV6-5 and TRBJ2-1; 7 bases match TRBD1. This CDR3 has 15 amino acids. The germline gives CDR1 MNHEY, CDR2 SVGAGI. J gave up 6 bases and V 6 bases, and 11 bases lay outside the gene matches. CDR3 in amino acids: CASRAQTGISNEQFF. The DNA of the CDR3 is TGTGCCAGCAGGGCACAGACAGGGATCAGCAATGAGCAGTTCTTC.

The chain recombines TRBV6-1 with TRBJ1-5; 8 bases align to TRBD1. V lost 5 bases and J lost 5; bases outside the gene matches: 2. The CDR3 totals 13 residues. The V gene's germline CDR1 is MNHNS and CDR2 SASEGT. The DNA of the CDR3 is TGTGCCAGCAGTCCAGGGGGCTATCAGCCCCAGCATTTT. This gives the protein CASSPGGYQPQHF.

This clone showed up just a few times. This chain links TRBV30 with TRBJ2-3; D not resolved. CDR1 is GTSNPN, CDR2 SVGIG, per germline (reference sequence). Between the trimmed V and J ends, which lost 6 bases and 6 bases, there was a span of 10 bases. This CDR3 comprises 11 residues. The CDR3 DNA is TGTGCCTGCAGAAATTGGGATACGCAGTATTTT. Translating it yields CACRNWDTQYF.

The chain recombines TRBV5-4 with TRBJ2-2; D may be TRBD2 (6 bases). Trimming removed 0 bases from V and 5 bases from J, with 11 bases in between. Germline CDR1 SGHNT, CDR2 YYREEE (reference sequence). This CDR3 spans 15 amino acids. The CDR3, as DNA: TGTGCCAGCAGCTTGGACACCGGAGGGACCGGGGAGCTGTTTTTT. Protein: CASSLDTGGTGELFF.

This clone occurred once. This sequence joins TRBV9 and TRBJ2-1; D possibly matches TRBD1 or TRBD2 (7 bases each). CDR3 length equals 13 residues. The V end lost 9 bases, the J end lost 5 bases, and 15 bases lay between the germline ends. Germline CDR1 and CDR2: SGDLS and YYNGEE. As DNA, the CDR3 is TGTGCCACAGGGGGGAGGGCCGACAATGAGCAGTTCTTC. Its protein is CATGGRADNEQFF.

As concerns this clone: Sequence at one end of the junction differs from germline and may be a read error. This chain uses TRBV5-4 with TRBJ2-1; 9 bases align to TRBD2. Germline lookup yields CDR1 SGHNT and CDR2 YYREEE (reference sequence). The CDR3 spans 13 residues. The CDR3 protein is CASTLDSGGEQFF. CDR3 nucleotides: TGTGCCAGCACCTTGGATAGCGGGGGTGAGCAGTTCTTC.

The CDR3 nucleotides read TGTGCCAGCAGTCCGACAGTCCTAAATGAAAAACTGTTTTTT. Protein sequence: CASSPTVLNEKLFF. The rearrangement joins TRBV6-6 to TRBJ1-4; perhaps TRBD1 as D (5 bases). CDR3 size: 14 residues. Germline V gene sequence: CDR1 MNHNY, CDR2 SVGAGI (reference sequence). V lost 5 bases and J lost 5, with 12 bases in between.

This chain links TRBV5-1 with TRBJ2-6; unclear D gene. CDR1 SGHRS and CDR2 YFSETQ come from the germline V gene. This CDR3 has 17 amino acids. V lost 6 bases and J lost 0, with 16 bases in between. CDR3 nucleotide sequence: TGCGCCAGCAAAGAGAGGACCCTTAGCTCTGGGGCCAACGTCCTGACTTTC. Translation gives CASKERTLSSGANVLTF. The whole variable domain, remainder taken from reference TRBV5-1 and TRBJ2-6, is KAGVTQTPRYLIKTRGQQVTLSCSPISGHRSVSWYQQTPGQGLQFLFEYFSETQRNKGNFPGRFSGRQFSNSRSEMNVSTLELGDSALYLCASKERTLSSGANVLTFGAGSRLTVL.